The 11 T cell receptor beta chains below were found in one sample sequenced in a study of regulatory T cells in long-lasting Graves disease. Regarding time point: persistent/refractory GD, antithyroid drugs over 5 years with positive TRAb. Extracted PBMC RNA gave rise to the TCR library. According to the study, TCR beta libraries were built with iRepertoire HTBI primers and CDR3-region Arm-PCR. TCRdb re-analysed the multiplex PCR reads in MiXCR, keeping a single row per CDR3 protein. The table includes hundreds of thousands of distinct CDR3 sequences, about 22% detected once. The input for sequencing was peripheral blood mononuclear cells (PBMCs), taken when the disease was refractory, from a patient treated with antithyroid drugs. The origin of the receptors is a female donor with Graves disease.

Points on this clonotype: A much larger clone is a single base away; this may be a read error. This chain connects TRBV11-2 to TRBJ2-1; 9 positions agree with TRBD2. Germline V gives CDR1 SGHAT, CDR2 FQNNGV. The CDR3 has 15 residues. CDR3 DNA sequence: TGTCCCAGCAGCTTGTCGAGCGGGGGGTTGGATGAGCAGTTCTTC. It yields the protein CPSSLSSGGLDEQFF. The variable domain in full, with the rest retrieved from reference TRBV11-2 and TRBJ2-1, is EAGVAQSPRYKIIEKRQSVAFWCNPISGHATLYWYQQILGQGPKLLIQFQNNGVVDDSQLPKDRFSAERLKGVDSTLKIQPAKLEDSAVYLCPSSLSSGGLDEQFFGPGTRLTVL.

Comments on this clonotype: A much more abundant neighbour one base away suggests this may be a read error. The conserved final phenylalanine or tryptophan is absent from the CDR3, which likely points to a read error. CDR3 bases: TGTGCCAGCAGTTTAGCTAGCGGGAGTGGATACGAGCAGTACTAC. Translating gives CASSLASGSGYEQYY. V gene TRBV28 combines with J gene TRBJ2-7, with 10 bases that match TRBD2. Germline CDR1 is MDHEN and CDR2 is SYDVKM. The CDR3 extends over 15 amino acids. Trimming removed 2 bases from V and 4 bases from J; junction bases left unmatched: 5.

This clonotype was recorded many times. J is TRBJ1-4 and V is TRBV28, with D maybe TRBD1 (5 bases). Germline CDR1 is MDHEN and CDR2 is SYDVKM. Trimming left V 4 bases short and J 8 bases short, with 17 bases between. The CDR3 consists of 15 residues. CDR3 DNA: TGTGCCAGCAGTTCCGGGGGGGTGGCGGAGGAAAAACTGTTTTTT. This translates into CASSSGGVAEEKLFF.

This clonotype was found a few times. This rearrangement joins TRBV20-1 to TRBJ1-2; 7 bases align to TRBD1. This CDR3 comprises 14 residues. The V gene's germline CDR1 is DFQATT and CDR2 SNEGSKA (reference sequence). V lost 1 base and J lost 2; bases outside the gene matches: 4. The CDR3 loop is CSARAGGVNYGYTF. DNA for the CDR3: TGCAGTGCTAGAGCAGGGGGAGTGAACTATGGCTACACCTTC.

CDR3 residues: CASSVGTPGTF. The CDR3 nucleotides read TGTGCCAGCAGCGTTGGGACGCCCGGCACCTTC. The chain uses TRBV9 and TRBJ1-2, with D possibly being TRBD1 (5 bases). Germline CDR1 and CDR2: SGDLS and YYNGEE. V dropped 2 bases and J dropped 13 bases, with 12 bases sitting between them. This CDR3 contains 11 residues.

The V gene is TRBV11-2, the J gene TRBJ2-1; D could derive from TRBD1 or TRBD2 (5 bases each). Germline V gives CDR1 SGHAT, CDR2 FQNNGV. This CDR3 region has 12 residues. V shed 5 bases and J shed 8 bases, with 10 bases lying between them. This CDR3 is CASSGQGHEQFF. CDR3 DNA: TGTGCCAGCAGCGGGCAGGGACATGAGCAGTTCTTC.

The CDR3 region is CSARTRDRATYTF. In nucleotides, the CDR3 is TGCAGTGCTAGGACCCGGGACAGGGCTACTTACACCTTC. The J gene is TRBJ1-2, the V gene TRBV20-1; 9 nucleotides line up with TRBD1. V gave up 3 bases and J gave up 11 bases; unmatched junction bases: 10. CDR1 is DFQATT and CDR2 is SNEGSKA in the germline V gene (reference sequence). This CDR3 has 13 residues.

In its sample, this clonotype was seen a few times. The chain couples TRBV7-9 to TRBJ2-7; a possible D gene is TRBD1 (6 bases). Trimming shortened V by 1 base and J by 3 bases, and 10 bases separated the two germline ends. The CDR3 extends over 14 amino acids. Germline lookup yields CDR1 SEHNR and CDR2 FQNEAQ (reference sequence). CDR3 protein: CASSLGQVHYEQYF. CDR3 nucleotides: TGTGCCAGCAGCTTAGGACAGGTTCACTACGAGCAGTACTTC.

Details on this clonotype: Possible read error: a much larger clone is one base away. The CDR3 DNA reads as TGTGCCAGCAGTTCAGGGGAAACTGGAGCTTTCTTT. Protein: CASSSGETGAFF. This chain connects TRBV12-3 or TRBV12-4 to TRBJ1-1; D perhaps matches TRBD1 (6 bases). The CDR3 totals 12 residues.

This clonotype was seen at least ten times. The rearrangement uses TRBV7-2 and TRBJ2-5; no reliable D call. Germline CDR1 is SGHTA and CDR2 is FQGNSA. This CDR3 comprises 14 residues. Trimming stripped 2 bases from V and 2 bases from J, with 9 bases between. DNA for the CDR3: TGTGCCAGCAGCTTACGGCAGGAGCAAGAGACCCAGTACTTC. Translated: CASSLRQEQETQYF.

This clonotype was seen more than once but under ten times. The V call is TRBV3-1, the J call TRBJ1-1; 7 bases are shared with TRBD1. Germline V CDR1 and CDR2: LGHDT, YNNKEL (reference sequence). V shed 0 bases and J 0 bases; nucleotides not matched to a gene: 7. The CDR3 has 17 amino acids. In DNA form, the CDR3 reads TGTGCCAGCAGCCAAGATTGGGGGGGACAGCTGAACACTGAAGCTTTCTTT. Its translation is CASSQDWGGQLNTEAFF.